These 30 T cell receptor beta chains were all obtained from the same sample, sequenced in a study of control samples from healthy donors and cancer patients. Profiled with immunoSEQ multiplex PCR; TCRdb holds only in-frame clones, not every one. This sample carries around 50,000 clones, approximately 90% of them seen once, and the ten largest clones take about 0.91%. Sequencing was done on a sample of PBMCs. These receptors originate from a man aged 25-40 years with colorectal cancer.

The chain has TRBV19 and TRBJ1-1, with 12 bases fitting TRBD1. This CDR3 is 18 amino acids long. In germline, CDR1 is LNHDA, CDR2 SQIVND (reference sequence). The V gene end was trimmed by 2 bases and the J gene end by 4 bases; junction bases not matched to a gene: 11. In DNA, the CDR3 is TGTGCCAGTAGTATACTCCCGGGACAGGGGGCTCGTGGCACTGAAGCTTTCTTT. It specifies CASSILPGQGARGTEAFF.

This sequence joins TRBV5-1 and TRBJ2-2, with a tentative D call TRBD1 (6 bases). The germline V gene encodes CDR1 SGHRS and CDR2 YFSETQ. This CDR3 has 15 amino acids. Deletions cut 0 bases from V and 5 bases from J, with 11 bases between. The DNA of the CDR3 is TGCGCCAGCAGCTTGGCACAGGGTGGTACCGGGGAGCTGTTTTTT. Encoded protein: CASSLAQGGTGELFF.

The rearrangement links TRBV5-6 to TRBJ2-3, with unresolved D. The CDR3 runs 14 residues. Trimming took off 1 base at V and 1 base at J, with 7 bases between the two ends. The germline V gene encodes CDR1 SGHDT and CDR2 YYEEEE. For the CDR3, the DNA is TGTGCCAGCAGCTTGCCGTCAGGCACAGATACGCAGTATTTT. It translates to CASSLPSGTDTQYF.

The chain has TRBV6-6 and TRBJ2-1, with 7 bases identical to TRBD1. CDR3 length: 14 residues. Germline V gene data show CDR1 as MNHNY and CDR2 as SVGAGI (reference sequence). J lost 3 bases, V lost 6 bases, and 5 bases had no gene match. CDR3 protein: CASSSGTVYNEQFF. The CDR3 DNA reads TGTGCCAGCAGCTCCGGGACAGTCTACAATGAGCAGTTCTTC.

CDR3 nucleotides: TGTGCCAGCAGTGAATATATTCTAGGGGTTGACTACAATGAGCAGTTCTTC. Translated, it gives CASSEYILGVDYNEQFF. The chain joins TRBV25-1 to TRBJ2-1; TRBD1 might be the D (5 bases). Trimming left V 0 bases short and J 3 bases short, with 15 bases between. Germline loops: CDR1 MGHDK, CDR2 SYGVNS. CDR3 size: 17 residues.

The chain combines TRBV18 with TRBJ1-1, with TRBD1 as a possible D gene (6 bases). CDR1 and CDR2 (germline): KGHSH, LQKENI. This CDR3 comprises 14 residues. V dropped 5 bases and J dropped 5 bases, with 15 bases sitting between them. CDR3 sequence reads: CASSAQGWSTEAFF. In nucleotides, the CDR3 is TGTGCCAGCTCAGCACAGGGTTGGTCTACTGAAGCTTTCTTT. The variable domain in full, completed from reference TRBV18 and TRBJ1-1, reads NAGVMQNPRHLVRRRGQEARLRCSPMKGHSHVYWYRQLPEEGLKFMVYLQKENIIDESGMPKERFSAEFPKEGPSILRIQQVVRGDSAAYFCASSAQGWSTEAFFGQGTRLTVV.

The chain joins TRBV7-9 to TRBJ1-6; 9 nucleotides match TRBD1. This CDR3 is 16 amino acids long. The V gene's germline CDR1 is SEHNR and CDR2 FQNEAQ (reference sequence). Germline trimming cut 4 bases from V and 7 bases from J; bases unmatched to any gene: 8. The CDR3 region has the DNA TGTGCCAGCAGCTCATCCCGGACAGGGGTGAATTCACCCCTCCACTTT. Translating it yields CASSSSRTGVNSPLHF.

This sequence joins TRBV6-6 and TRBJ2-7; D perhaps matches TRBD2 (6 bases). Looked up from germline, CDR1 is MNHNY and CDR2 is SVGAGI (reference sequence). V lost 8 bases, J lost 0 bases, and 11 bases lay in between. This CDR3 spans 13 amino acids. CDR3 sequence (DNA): TGTGCCAGCGCGGTCGGGAGCTCCTACGAGCAGTACTTC. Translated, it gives CASAVGSSYEQYF.

CDR3 in amino acids: CASSVGPSLSSGANVLTF. Here the CDR3 DNA reads TGTGCCAGCAGCGTAGGGCCGTCCCTGAGCTCTGGGGCCAACGTCCTGACTTTC. This rearrangement joins TRBV9 to TRBJ2-6; D call uncertain. Germline-derived CDR1 and CDR2 are SGDLS and YYNGEE. Trimming took 0 bases from V and 0 from J, leaving 13 bases between them. The CDR3 loop spans 18 amino acids.

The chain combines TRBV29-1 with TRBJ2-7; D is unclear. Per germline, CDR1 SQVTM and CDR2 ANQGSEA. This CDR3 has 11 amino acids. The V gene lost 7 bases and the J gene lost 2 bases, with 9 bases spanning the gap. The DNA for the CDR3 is TGCAGCGCCCTTGTGACCTACGAGCAGTACTTC. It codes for CSALVTYEQYF.

CDR3 amino acids: CASSLTGQRIQYF. The CDR3 coding sequence is TGTGCCAGCAGCTTGACCGGACAAAGAATTCAGTACTTC. The genes are TRBV5-5 and TRBJ2-4, with TRBD1 as a possible D gene (5 bases). CDR1 and CDR2 from the germline V gene are SGHKS and YYEKEE (reference sequence). The CDR3 totals 13 residues. Trimming stripped 1 base from V and 10 bases from J, with 12 bases between.

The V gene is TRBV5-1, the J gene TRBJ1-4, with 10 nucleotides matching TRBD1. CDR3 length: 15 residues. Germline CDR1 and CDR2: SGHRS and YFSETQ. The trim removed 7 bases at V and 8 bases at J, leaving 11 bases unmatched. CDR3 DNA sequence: TGCGCCAGCTCCCTCGGACAGGGGGACGGGGAAAAACTGTTTTTT. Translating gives CASSLGQGDGEKLFF.

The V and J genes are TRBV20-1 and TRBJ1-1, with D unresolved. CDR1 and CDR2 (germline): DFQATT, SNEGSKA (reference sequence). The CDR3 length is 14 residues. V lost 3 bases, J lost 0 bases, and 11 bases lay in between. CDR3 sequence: CSASPRAVNTEAFF. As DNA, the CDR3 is TGCAGTGCTAGTCCCCGGGCGGTGAACACTGAAGCTTTCTTT.

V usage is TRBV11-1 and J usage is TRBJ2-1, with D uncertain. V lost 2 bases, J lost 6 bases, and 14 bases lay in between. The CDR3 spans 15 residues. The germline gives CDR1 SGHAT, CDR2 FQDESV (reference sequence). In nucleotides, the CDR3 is TGTGCCAGCAGCTTATGTCGGGCCAGCCCCAATGAGCAGTTCTTC. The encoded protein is CASSLCRASPNEQFF.

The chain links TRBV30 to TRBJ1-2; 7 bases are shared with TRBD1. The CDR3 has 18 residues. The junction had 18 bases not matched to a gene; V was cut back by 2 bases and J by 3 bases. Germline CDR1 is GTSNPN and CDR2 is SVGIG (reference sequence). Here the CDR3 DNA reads TGTGCCTGGAGTCCCCCAAGATGGATGACAGGGAGGGACTATGGCTACACCTTC. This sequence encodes CAWSPPRWMTGRDYGYTF.

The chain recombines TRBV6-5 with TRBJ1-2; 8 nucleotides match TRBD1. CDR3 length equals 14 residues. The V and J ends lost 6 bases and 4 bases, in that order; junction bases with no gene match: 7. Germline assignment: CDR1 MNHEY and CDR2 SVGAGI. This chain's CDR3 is CASRGTGDTYGYTF. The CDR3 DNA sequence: TGTGCCAGCAGGGGGACAGGCGATACCTATGGCTACACCTTC.

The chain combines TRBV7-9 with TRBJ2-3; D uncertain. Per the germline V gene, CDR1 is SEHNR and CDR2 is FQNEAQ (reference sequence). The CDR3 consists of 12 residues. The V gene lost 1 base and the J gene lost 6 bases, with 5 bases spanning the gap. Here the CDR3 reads CASSLVSDTQYF. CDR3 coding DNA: TGTGCCAGCAGCTTAGTTTCCGATACGCAGTATTTT. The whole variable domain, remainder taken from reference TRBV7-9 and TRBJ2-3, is DTGVSQNPRHKITKRGQNVTFRCDPISEHNRLYWYRQTLGQGPEFLTYFQNEAQLEKSRLLSDRFSAERPKGSFSTLEIQRTEQGDSAMYLCASSLVSDTQYFGPGTRLTVL.

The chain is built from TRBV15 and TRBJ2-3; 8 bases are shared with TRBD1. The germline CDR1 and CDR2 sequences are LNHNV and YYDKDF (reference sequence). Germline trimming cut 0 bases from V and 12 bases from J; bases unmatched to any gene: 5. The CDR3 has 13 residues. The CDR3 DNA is TGTGCCACCAGCAGAGACTACGGGACAGGACAGTATTTT. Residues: CATSRDYGTGQYF.

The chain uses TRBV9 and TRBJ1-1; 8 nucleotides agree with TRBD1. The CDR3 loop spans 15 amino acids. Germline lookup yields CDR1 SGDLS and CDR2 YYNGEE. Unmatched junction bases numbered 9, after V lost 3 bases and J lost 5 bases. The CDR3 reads CASSARQGAMTEAFF. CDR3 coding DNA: TGTGCCAGCAGCGCGCGTCAGGGGGCGATGACTGAAGCTTTCTTT.

This chain's CDR3 is CASSDSRGLTPLHF. CDR3 in DNA: TGTGCCAGCAGTGATAGTCGGGGGCTGACACCCCTCCACTTT. The chain couples TRBV6-1 to TRBJ1-6; D is perhaps TRBD1 (6 bases). This CDR3 has 14 amino acids. The V end lost 3 bases, the J end lost 11 bases, and 14 bases lay between the germline ends. CDR1 and CDR2 from the germline V gene are MNHNS and SASEGT.

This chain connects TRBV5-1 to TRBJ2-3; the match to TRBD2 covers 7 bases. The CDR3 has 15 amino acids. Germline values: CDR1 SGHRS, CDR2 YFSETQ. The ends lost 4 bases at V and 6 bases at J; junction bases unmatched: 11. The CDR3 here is CASSPAAGTIDTQYF. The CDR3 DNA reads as TGCGCCAGCAGCCCCGCAGCAGGGACTATCGATACGCAGTATTTT.

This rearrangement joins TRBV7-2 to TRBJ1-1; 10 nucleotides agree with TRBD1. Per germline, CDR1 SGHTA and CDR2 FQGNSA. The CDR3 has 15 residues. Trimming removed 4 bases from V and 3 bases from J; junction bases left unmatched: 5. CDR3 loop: CASSYRTGGDTEAFF. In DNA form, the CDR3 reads TGTGCCAGCAGCTACCGGACAGGGGGGGACACTGAAGCTTTCTTT.

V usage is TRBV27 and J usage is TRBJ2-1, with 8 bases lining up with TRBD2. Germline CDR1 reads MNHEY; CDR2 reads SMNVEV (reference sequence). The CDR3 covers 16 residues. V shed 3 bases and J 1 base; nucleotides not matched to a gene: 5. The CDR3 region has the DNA TGTGCCAGCAGTTTCGGGGGGGGGCGATCCTACAATGAGCAGTTCTTC. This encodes CASSFGGGRSYNEQFF.

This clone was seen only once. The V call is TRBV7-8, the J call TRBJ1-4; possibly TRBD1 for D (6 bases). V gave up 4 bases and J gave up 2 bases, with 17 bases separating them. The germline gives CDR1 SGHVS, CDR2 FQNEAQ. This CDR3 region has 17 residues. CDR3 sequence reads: CASSSRGGMGTNEKLFF. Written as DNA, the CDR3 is TGTGCCAGCAGCTCAAGAGGGGGGATGGGGACTAATGAAAAACTGTTTTTT.

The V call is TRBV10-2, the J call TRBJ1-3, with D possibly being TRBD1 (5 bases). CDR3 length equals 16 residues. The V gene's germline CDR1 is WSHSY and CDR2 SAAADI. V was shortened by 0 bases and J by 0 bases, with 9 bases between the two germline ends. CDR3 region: CASSESGPSSGNTIYF. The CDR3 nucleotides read TGCGCCAGCAGTGAGTCGGGACCGAGCTCTGGAAACACCATATATTTT.

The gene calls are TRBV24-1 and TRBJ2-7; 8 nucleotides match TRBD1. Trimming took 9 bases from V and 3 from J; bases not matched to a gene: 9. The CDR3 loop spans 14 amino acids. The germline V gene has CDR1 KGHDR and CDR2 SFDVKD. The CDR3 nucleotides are TGTGCCACCCCCTCAGGACAGGGCTACTACGAGCAGTACTTC. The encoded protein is CATPSGQGYYEQYF.

Written as DNA, the CDR3 is TGTGCCACCAGTGTGGGGGTTACGCAGTATTTT. This gives the protein CATSVGVTQYF. This sequence joins TRBV24-1 and TRBJ2-3; possibly TRBD1 or TRBD2 for D (5 bases each). The CDR3 totals 11 residues. V dropped 5 bases and J dropped 8 bases, with 7 bases sitting between them. Germline loops: CDR1 KGHDR, CDR2 SFDVKD.

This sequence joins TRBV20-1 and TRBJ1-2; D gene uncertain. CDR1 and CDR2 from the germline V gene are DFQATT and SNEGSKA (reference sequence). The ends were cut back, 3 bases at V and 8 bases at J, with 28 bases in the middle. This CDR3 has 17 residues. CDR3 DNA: TGCAGTGCTAGTAACCCTGCCGATCCCTTGGCCCTCGGAGGCTACACCTTC. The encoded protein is CSASNPADPLALGGYTF.

The CDR3 DNA reads as TGCGCCAGCAGCCAAGACGCCCGGGGGGAAGGCTACACCTTC. Protein product: CASSQDARGEGYTF. This chain links TRBV4-3 with TRBJ1-2; a weak D match, TRBD1 (5 bases). With 0 bases removed from V and 8 bases from J, the gap between germline ends came to 13 bases. CDR3 length: 14 amino acids. Looked up from germline, CDR1 is LGHNA and CDR2 is YSLEER.

The CDR3 DNA reads as TGCGCCAGCAGCTTATATCCAGGGGGCACTGAAGCTTTCTTT. Its translation is CASSLYPGGTEAFF. The V gene is TRBV5-1, the J gene TRBJ1-1; 7 nucleotides align to TRBD1. CDR3 size: 14 residues. Germline V gives CDR1 SGHRS, CDR2 YFSETQ. V trimming: 2 bases; J trimming: 4 bases; junction bases outside the gene matches: 5. Based on the CDR3 plus reference TRBV5-1 and TRBJ1-1, the full variable domain is KAGVTQTPRYLIKTRGQQVTLSCSPISGHRSVSWYQQTPGQGLQFLFEYFSETQRNKGNFPGRFSGRQFSNSRSEMNVSTLELGDSALYLCASSLYPGGTEAFFGQGTRLTVV.